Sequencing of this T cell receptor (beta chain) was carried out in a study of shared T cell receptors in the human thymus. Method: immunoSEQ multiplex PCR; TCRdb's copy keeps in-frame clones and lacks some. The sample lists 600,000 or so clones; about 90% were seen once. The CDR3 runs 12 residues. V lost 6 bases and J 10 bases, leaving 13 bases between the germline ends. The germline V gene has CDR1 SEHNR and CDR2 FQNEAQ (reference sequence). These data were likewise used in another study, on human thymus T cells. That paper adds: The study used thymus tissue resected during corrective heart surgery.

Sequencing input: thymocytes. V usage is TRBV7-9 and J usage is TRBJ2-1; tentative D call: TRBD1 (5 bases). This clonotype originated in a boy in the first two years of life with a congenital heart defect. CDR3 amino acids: CASSRRVGEQFF. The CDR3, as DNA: TGTGCCAGCAGTCGCAGGGTTGGCGAGCAGTTCTTC.